The clone carrying this T cell receptor (beta chain) was observed a few times. Its antigen is not identified. These data come from a study of post-analysis software for immune sequencing data. Broader study findings: Relative to controls, patients had several TRBV segments at higher frequency, with TRBV5-6, TRBV5-1 and TRBV20-1 among these. Same-batch preparations were strongly co-clustered by F measure.

CDR1 is MNHNY and CDR2 is SVGAGI in the germline V gene (reference sequence). The J segment lost 15 bases and the V segment lost 5 bases, leaving 9 bases of the junction unmatched. The CDR3 consists of 13 residues. cDNA libraries of TCR beta carried unique molecular identifiers. cDNA molecules numbering around 500,000 came from about 1 to 10 million T cells. One entry per CDR3 protein, called by TCRdb with MiXCR from the PCR reads. This sample yields a few hundred thousand distinct CDR3 sequences, of which roughly 45% are seen a single time; roughly an eighth belongs to the top ten. Sequenced: blood. This receptor was identified in a girl aged 5 to 17 with multiple sclerosis. The chain joins TRBV6-6 to TRBJ2-4, with 11 positions matching TRBD2. CDR3 coding DNA: TGTGCCAGCAGTGGGACTAGCGGACGGTTCCCGTACTTC. Protein sequence: CASSGTSGRFPYF.